These 8 T cell receptor beta chains were all obtained from the same sample, sequenced in a study of T cells in localized non-small cell lung cancer. TCRdb's table, derived via immunoSEQ multiplex PCR, lists solely in-frame clones and lacks some. The sample has fewer than 2,000 clones; about 35% are singletons. Sequenced material: normal lung tissue next to the tumor, taken before any cancer treatment. The origin of the receptors is a male donor older than 55 with stage III squamous cell lung carcinoma.

The chain carries TRBV30 and TRBJ1-4; TRBD1 might be the D (6 bases). The CDR3 runs to 15 residues. Germline CDR1 and CDR2: GTSNPN and SVGIG (reference sequence). The V end lost 0 bases, the J end lost 0 bases, and 8 bases lay between the germline ends. The CDR3, as DNA: TGTGCCTGGAGTGTACGGACAGCAACTAATGAAAAACTGTTTTTT. Encoded protein: CAWSVRTATNEKLFF.

Only a few counts were recorded for this clone. The rearrangement links TRBV18 to TRBJ1-2; 10 bases align to TRBD1. Trimming took 5 bases from V and 3 from J; bases not matched to a gene: 12. This CDR3 is built from 17 residues. Germline V gene lookup returns CDR1 KGHSH and CDR2 LQKENI. CDR3 nucleotide sequence: TGTGCCAGCTCAGACCGCCGGGACAGGGGCGCCGACTATGGCTACACCTTC. Translation: CASSDRRDRGADYGYTF.

The V gene is TRBV6-8, the J gene TRBJ1-5, with a possible D match to TRBD1 (5 bases). The CDR3 runs 13 residues. Germline V gives CDR1 MNHGY, CDR2 SAAAGT. V shed 2 bases and J shed 9 bases, with 11 bases lying between them. CDR3 protein: CASSYGGSRPQHF. In nucleotides, the CDR3 is TGTGCCAGCAGTTACGGGGGATCGCGGCCCCAGCATTTT.

V and J are TRBV18 and TRBJ1-1; 8 bases agree with TRBD1. V shed 3 bases and J 6 bases; nucleotides not matched to a gene: 6. This CDR3 spans 14 amino acids. Germline lookup yields CDR1 KGHSH and CDR2 LQKENI. The CDR3 region has the DNA TGTGCCAGCTCACCTGACAGGGGTTCAGCTGAAGCTTTCTTT. Translating it yields CASSPDRGSAEAFF.

Judged by abundance, this clone is large (0.1 to 1%). The rearrangement links TRBV19 to TRBJ1-3, with D possibly being TRBD1 (5 bases). Trimming stripped 3 bases from V and 0 bases from J, with 6 bases between. Germline V lookup: CDR1 LNHDA, CDR2 SQIVND (reference sequence). This CDR3 region has 14 residues. Written as DNA, the CDR3 is TGTGCCAGTAGTATCGGGGGCTCTGGAAACACCATATATTTT. Translating it yields CASSIGGSGNTIYF.

J is TRBJ1-6 and V is TRBV19; weak D call: TRBD1 (6 bases). Germline CDR1 reads LNHDA; CDR2 reads SQIVND (reference sequence). V lost 6 bases and J lost 8, with 20 bases in between. This CDR3 has 16 residues. This CDR3 reads CASRTRMGARDSPLHF. CDR3 DNA sequence: TGTGCCAGTAGGACCCGAATGGGGGCCCGAGATTCACCCCTCCACTTT.

This clone was observed a few times. The chain is built from TRBV23-1 and TRBJ2-3, with a possible D match to TRBD2 (6 bases). TRBV23-1 falls under the ORF class, with uncertain function. This CDR3 is 17 amino acids long. Trimming removed 6 bases at V and 0 bases at J, with 19 bases between. The CDR3 DNA follows: TGCGCCAGCAGCCCCCGAGGAGGGGCGGCTAGCACAGATACGCAGTATTTT. It is translated as CASSPRGGAASTDTQYF.

The rearrangement uses TRBV19 and TRBJ1-6; 7 bases align to TRBD1. This CDR3 has 15 residues. V was pared by 6 bases and J by 9 bases, with 11 bases of the junction left unmatched. The germline V gene encodes CDR1 LNHDA and CDR2 SQIVND (reference sequence). DNA of the CDR3: TGTGCCAGTAGCCGCGGGAGCAGGGGGATTTCACCCCTCCACTTT. It yields the protein CASSRGSRGISPLHF.